This TCR beta chain was profiled in a study of blood T cell repertoires in COVID-19. Recruited during active infection, patients (from Seattle) were subsequently followed longitudinally. The ends lost 3 bases at V and 2 bases at J; junction bases unmatched: 9. CDR1 is KGHSH, CDR2 LQKENI, per germline. The length of the CDR3 is 18 residues. Sequenced by immunoSEQ multiplex PCR; TCRdb stores in-frame clones only, minus some. Of 150,000 to 200,000 clones listed, 80% to 95% were seen once; the top ten hold roughly 2.1%. The sample consisted of peripheral blood. The receptor was derived from a woman aged 55-70 years with COVID-19, enrolled during active disease. V and J are TRBV18 and TRBJ2-3; TRBD2 matches at 12 bases. The DNA of the CDR3 is TGTGCCAGCTCACCGATACTAGCGGGGGGCGTAGTCACAGATACGCAGTATTTT. Protein product: CASSPILAGGVVTDTQYF.